This is a list of T cell receptor beta chains from one sample in a study of T-cell reconstitution after alpha-beta-depleted transplantation in children. Each CDR3 protein is one row after TCRdb ran MiXCR on the PCR reads. The profile covers a few hundred thousand distinct CDR3 sequences, with about 6.6% appearing a single time and about 5.9% taken by the ten largest. Sequenced here: PBMCs, sampled before TCRalphabeta/CD19-depleted stem cell transplant. Source of these receptors: a boy aged 2 to 10 with acute lymphoblastic leukemia, due to receive a stem cell transplant. The CDR3 runs from the conserved cysteine through the conserved F or W. D genes are given only for firm matches. Not every row has a clone size; where given, it reads once, few, many or a size class.

TRBJ2-1	TRBV5-1	many	NA	CASSLGKGNEQFF	TGCGCCAGCAGCTTGGGGAAAGGGAATGAGCAGTTCTTC
TRBJ2-5	TRBV7-9	NA	TRBD2	CASSSMTSGISLFSGETQYF	TGTGCCAGCAGCTCTATGACTAGCGGGATTTCCTTGTTTTCTGGAGAGACCCAGTACTTC
TRBJ2-7	TRBV28	many	TRBD1	CASTATGGNYEQYF	TGTGCCAGCACCGCGACAGGGGGTAACTACGAGCAGTACTTC
TRBJ2-7	TRBV10-3	few	NA	CAISESTGGGSVFDEQYF	TGTGCCATCAGTGAGTCGACGGGGGGCGGGTCGGTGTTCGACGAGCAGTACTTC
TRBJ2-7	TRBV3-1	many	NA	CASSQDREGYEQYF	TGTGCCAGCAGCCAAGATCGTGAGGGTTACGAGCAGTACTTC
TRBJ1-5	TRBV4-2	many	NA	CASSQEWGQPQHF	TGTGCCAGCAGCCAAGAATGGGGTCAGCCCCAGCATTTT
TRBJ1-5	TRBV12-3/TRBV12-4	many	NA	CASSPRLRTSNQPQHF	TGTGCCAGCAGTCCCCGATTGAGGACGAGCAATCAGCCCCAGCATTTT
TRBJ2-7	TRBV29-1	many	NA	CSVDLGLYPYEQYF	TGCAGCGTGGACCTAGGACTGTACCCCTACGAGCAGTACTTC
TRBJ2-5	TRBV2	NA	NA	CASRELEGGETQYF	TGTGCCAGCAGGGAACTAGAAGGGGGAGAGACCCAGTACTTC
TRBJ2-5	TRBV28	many	NA	CASRGEATEETQYF	TGTGCCAGCAGGGGGGAGGCGACGGAAGAGACCCAGTACTTC
TRBJ1-5	TRBV20-1	few	NA	CSALKGNNQPQHF	TGCAGTGCTCTAAAGGGCAATAATCAGCCCCAGCATTTT
TRBJ1-5	TRBV20-1	many	NA	CSAVGAASNQPQHF	TGCAGTGCTGTAGGAGCGGCGAGCAATCAGCCCCAGCATTTT
TRBJ2-3	TRBV20-1	many	TRBD2	CSAVPLAGGSSTQYF	TGCAGTGCTGTTCCCTTAGCGGGGGGGTCTTCTACGCAGTATTTT
TRBJ2-3	TRBV21-1	many	NA	CASSKGSRQGGIFYTDTQYF	TGTGCCAGCAGCAAAGGTTCCCGACAGGGGGGGATATTCTACACAGATACGCAGTATTTT
TRBJ2-6	TRBV6-4	many	NA	CASSPDLSGANVLTF	TGTGCCAGCAGCCCGGACCTCTCTGGGGCCAACGTCCTGACTTTC
TRBJ1-1	TRBV6-2/TRBV6-3	many	NA	CASSYSGGRTEAFF	TGTGCCAGCAGTTACTCGGGGGGTCGCACTGAAGCTTTCTTT
TRBJ2-7	TRBV20-1	many	TRBD2	CSATGLAGYYEQYF	TGCAGTGCTACAGGACTAGCGGGCTACTACGAGCAGTACTTC
TRBJ2-1	TRBV7-2	many	TRBD2	CASSLLGLAGPTNEQFF	TGTGCCAGCAGCCTTCTCGGACTAGCGGGGCCTACCAATGAGCAGTTCTTC
TRBJ2-3	TRBV7-8	many	TRBD2	CASSFVAGEGDTQYF	TGTGCCAGCAGCTTCGTAGCGGGGGAGGGGGATACGCAGTATTTT
TRBJ2-5	TRBV7-2	many	NA	CASSINRGQETQYF	TGTGCCAGCAGCATTAACCGGGGCCAAGAGACCCAGTACTTC
TRBJ2-7	TRBV7-9	many	TRBD1	CASSGGQVYEQYF	TGTGCCAGCAGCGGGGGACAGGTCTACGAGCAGTACTTC
TRBJ2-7	TRBV15	few	NA	CATSRGVQASYEQYF	TGTGCCACCAGCAGAGGAGTTCAGGCCTCGTACGAGCAGTACTTC
TRBJ2-7	TRBV5-1	NA	NA	CASSLDSGEQYF	TGCGCCAGCAGCTTGGACTCGGGGGAGCAGTACTTC
TRBJ2-2	TRBV28	many	TRBD1	CASSKYRGSTGELFF	TGTGCCAGCAGTAAATACAGGGGTTCGACCGGGGAGCTGTTTTTT
TRBJ2-3	TRBV5-6	many	NA	CASSITQGWGTDTQYF	TGTGCCAGCAGCATAACCCAGGGGTGGGGCACAGATACGCAGTATTTT
TRBJ1-1	TRBV15	few	NA	CATSRGEQDEAFF	TGTGCCACCAGCAGAGGGGAGCAGGATGAAGCTTTCTTT
TRBJ2-7	TRBV28	many	NA	CASRQGTVVHEQYF	TGTGCCAGCAGACAAGGGACCGTTGTCCACGAGCAGTACTTC
TRBJ2-1	TRBV2	many	TRBD2	CASSGLTGGTLYEQFF	TGTGCCAGCAGTGGCCTAACGGGAGGTACTTTGTATGAGCAGTTCTTC
TRBJ2-3	TRBV20-1	NA	NA	CCARGPGAPRGYTQYF	TGCTGTGCCAGGGGACCGGGCGCCCCTCGGGGATATACGCAGTATTTT
TRBJ1-4	TRBV12-3/TRBV12-4	few	TRBD1	CASSQAGTANEKLFF	TGTGCCAGCAGCCAGGCGGGGACAGCGAATGAAAAACTGTTTTTT
TRBJ2-1	TRBV3-1	NA	NA	CASAPAGSWNEQFF	TGTGCCAGCGCCCCGGCGGGGTCGTGGAATGAGCAGTTCTTC
TRBJ2-3	TRBV11-3	once	TRBD2	CASSLSSGGTDTQYF	TGTGCCAGCAGCCTTTCTAGCGGGGGCACAGATACGCAGTATTTT
TRBJ1-6	TRBV12-3/TRBV12-4	many	TRBD1	CASSLGGQNSPLHF	TGTGCCAGCAGTTTAGGGGGACAGAATTCACCCCTCCACTTT
TRBJ2-7	TRBV20-1	many	NA	CSANQRVNGRLVHEQYF	TGCAGTGCTAATCAGAGGGTTAACGGACGGTTGGTCCACGAGCAGTACTTC
TRBJ2-5	TRBV18	few	NA	CASSPSPQGTETQYF	TGTGCCAGCTCACCGTCTCCCCAGGGGACAGAGACCCAGTACTTC
TRBJ2-1	TRBV29-1	NA	NA	CSVEATARNEQFF	TGCAGCGTTGAAGCCACAGCGCGCAATGAGCAGTTCTTC
TRBJ1-2	TRBV20-1	many	NA	CSATAPDRKSYGYTF	TGCAGTGCTACTGCTCCGGACAGAAAAAGCTATGGCTACACCTTC
TRBJ2-7	TRBV29-1	many	TRBD1	CSGGTGSDEQYF	TGCAGCGGTGGGACAGGGAGCGACGAGCAGTACTTC
TRBJ2-1	TRBV4-3	NA	TRBD2	CASSNFREVGNEQFF	TGCGCCAGCAGCAACTTCCGGGAGGTTGGTAATGAGCAGTTCTTC
TRBJ2-5	TRBV29-1	many	TRBD1	CSVGGTGVSETQYF	TGCAGCGTTGGGGGGACAGGGGTATCAGAGACCCAGTACTTC
TRBJ2-4	TRBV28	few	TRBD2	CASSLFTGTRINIQYF	TGTGCCAGCAGTTTATTCACCGGGACTAGAATAAACATTCAGTACTTC
TRBJ2-7	TRBV29-1	many	NA	CSAGDRYEQYF	TGCAGCGCCGGTGACCGCTACGAGCAGTACTTC
TRBJ2-1	TRBV29-1	many	NA	CSVEGPLYNEQFF	TGCAGCGTTGAAGGGCCACTATACAATGAGCAGTTCTTC